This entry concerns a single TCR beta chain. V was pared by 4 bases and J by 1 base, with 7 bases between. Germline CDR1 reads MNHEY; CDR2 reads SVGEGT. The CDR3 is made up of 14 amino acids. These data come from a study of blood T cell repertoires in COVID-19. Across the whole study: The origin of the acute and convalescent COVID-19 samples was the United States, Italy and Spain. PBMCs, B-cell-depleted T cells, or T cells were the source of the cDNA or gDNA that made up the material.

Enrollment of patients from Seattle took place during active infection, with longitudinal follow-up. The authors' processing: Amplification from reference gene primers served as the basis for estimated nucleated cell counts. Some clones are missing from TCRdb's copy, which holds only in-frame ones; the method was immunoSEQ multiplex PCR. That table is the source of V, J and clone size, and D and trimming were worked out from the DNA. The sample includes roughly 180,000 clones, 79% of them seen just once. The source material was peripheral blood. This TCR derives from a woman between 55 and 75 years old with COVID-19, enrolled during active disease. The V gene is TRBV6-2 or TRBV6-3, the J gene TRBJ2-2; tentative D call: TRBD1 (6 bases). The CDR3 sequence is CASSLQGNTGELFF. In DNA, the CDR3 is TGTGCCAGCAGTTTACAGGGGAACACCGGGGAGCTGTTTTTT.